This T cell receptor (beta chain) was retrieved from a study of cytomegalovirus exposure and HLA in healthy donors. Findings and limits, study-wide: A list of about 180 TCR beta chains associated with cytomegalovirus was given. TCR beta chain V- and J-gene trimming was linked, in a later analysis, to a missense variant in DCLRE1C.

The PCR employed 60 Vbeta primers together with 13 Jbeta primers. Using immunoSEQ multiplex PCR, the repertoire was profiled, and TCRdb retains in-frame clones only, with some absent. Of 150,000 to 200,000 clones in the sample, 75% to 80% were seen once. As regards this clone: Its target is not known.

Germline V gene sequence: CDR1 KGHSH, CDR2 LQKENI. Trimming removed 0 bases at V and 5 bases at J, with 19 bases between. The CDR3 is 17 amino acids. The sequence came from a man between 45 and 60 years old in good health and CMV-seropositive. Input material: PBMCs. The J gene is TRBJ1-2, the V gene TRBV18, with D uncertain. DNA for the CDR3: TGTGCCAGCTCACCACCGAGCGGCCAGTACCGACTTTATGGCTACACCTTC. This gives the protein CASSPPSGQYRLYGYTF. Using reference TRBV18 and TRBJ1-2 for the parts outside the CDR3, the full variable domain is NAGVMQNPRHLVRRRGQEARLRCSPMKGHSHVYWYRQLPEEGLKFMVYLQKENIIDESGMPKERFSAEFPKEGPSILRIQQVVRGDSAAYFCASSPPSGQYRLYGYTFGSGTRLTVV.